The source of this T cell receptor beta chain is a study of T cell responses to AZD1222 COVID-19 vaccine. Repertoires were generated with immunoSEQ multiplex PCR, while TCRdb's copy carries only in-frame clones and drops some. The repertoire consists of 150,000 or so clones, with about nine tenths occurring once and the leading ten covering 5% to 6.5%. The length of the CDR3 is 14 residues. Germline V CDR1 and CDR2: SEHNR, FQNEAQ (reference sequence). The germline V and J ends were trimmed by 5 bases and 3 bases, with 11 bases remaining between them. The source material was peripheral blood, sampled 28 days after the second AZD1222 dose. This sequence was found in an adult who received the AZD1222 COVID-19 vaccine. This chain connects TRBV7-9 to TRBJ1-3; the D is unclear. The CDR3 protein is CASSPRDIGNTIYF. In DNA form, the CDR3 reads TGTGCCAGCAGCCCCCGAGATATTGGAAACACCATATATTTT.